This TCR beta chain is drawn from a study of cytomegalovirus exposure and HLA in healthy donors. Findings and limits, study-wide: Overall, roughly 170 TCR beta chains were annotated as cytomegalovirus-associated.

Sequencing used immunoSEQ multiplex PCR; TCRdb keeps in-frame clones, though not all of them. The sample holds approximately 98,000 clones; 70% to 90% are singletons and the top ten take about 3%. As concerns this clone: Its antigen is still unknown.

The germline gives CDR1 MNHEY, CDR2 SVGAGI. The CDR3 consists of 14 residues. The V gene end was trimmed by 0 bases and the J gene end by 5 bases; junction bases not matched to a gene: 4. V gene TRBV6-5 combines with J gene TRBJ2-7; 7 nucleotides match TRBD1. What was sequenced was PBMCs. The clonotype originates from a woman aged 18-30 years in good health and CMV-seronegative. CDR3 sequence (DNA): TGTGCCAGCAGTTACTCAACAGGGGTCCACGAGCAGTACTTC. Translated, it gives CASSYSTGVHEQYF.